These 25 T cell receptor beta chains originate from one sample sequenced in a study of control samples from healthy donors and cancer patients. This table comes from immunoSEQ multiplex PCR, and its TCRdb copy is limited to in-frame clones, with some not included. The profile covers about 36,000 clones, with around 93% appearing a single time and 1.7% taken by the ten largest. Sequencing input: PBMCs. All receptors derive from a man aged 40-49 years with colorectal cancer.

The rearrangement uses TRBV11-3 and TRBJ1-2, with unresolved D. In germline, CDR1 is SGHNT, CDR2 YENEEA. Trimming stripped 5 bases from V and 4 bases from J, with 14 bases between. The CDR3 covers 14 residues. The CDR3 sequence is CASSHGDQSYGYTF. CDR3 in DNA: TGTGCCAGCAGCCACGGTGACCAAAGCTATGGCTACACCTTC.

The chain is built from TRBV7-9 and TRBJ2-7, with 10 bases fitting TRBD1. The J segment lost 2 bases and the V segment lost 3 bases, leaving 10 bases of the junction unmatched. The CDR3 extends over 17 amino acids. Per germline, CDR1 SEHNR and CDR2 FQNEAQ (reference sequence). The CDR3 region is CASSFYGTGAGAYEQYF. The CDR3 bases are TGTGCCAGCAGCTTCTACGGGACAGGGGCCGGAGCCTACGAGCAGTACTTC.

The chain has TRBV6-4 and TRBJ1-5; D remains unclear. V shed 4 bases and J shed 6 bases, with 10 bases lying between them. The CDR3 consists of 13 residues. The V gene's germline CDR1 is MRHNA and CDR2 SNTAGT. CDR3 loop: CASSADSGQPQHF. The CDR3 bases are TGTGCCAGCAGTGCGGACTCGGGTCAGCCCCAGCATTTT.

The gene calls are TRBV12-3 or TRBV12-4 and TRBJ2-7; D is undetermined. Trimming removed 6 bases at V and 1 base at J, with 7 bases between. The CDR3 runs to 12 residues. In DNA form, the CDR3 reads TGTGCCAGCAGCGTGCAGTCCTACGAGCAGTACTTC. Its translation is CASSVQSYEQYF.

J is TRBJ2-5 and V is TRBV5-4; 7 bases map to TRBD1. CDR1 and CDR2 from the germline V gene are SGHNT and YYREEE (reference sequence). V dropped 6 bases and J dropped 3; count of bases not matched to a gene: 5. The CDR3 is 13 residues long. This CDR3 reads CASTQGIEETQYF. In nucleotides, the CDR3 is TGTGCCAGCACACAGGGGATAGAAGAGACCCAGTACTTC.

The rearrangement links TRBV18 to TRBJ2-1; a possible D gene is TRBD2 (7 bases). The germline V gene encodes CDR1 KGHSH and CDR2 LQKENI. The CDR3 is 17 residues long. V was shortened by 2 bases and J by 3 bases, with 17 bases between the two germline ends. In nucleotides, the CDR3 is TGTGCCAGCTCACCAATGGCGGGGGCTCTCCTCTACAATGAGCAGTTCTTC. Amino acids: CASSPMAGALLYNEQFF.

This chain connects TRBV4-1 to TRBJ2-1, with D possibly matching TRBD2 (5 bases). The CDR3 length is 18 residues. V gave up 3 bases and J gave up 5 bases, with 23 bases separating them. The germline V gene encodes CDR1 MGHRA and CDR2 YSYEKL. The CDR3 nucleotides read TGCGCCAGCAGCCAGGAACGCGGGTCGGCCGGTCCAGACAATGAGCAGTTCTTC. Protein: CASSQERGSAGPDNEQFF.

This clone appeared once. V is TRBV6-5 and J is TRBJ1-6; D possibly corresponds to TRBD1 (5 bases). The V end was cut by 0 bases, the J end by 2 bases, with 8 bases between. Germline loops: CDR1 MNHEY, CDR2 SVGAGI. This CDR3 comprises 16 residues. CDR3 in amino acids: CASSYSTATYNSPLHF. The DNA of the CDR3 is TGTGCCAGCAGTTACTCGACAGCAACCTATAATTCACCCCTCCACTTT.

The CDR3 protein is CASSGPNYGYTF. The CDR3 DNA follows: TGTGCCAGCAGCGGACCCAACTATGGCTACACCTTC. The chain has TRBV9 and TRBJ1-2; D not resolved. Trimming took 3 bases from V and 2 from J, leaving 5 bases between them. CDR1 is SGDLS, CDR2 YYNGEE, per germline. The CDR3 extends over 12 amino acids.

As DNA, the CDR3 is TGTGCCAGCAGTTTCCAGACAGGGATGAACACTGAAGCTTTCTTT. It encodes CASSFQTGMNTEAFF. This rearrangement joins TRBV27 to TRBJ1-1; 7 bases align to TRBD1. The CDR3 extends over 15 amino acids. The junction had 4 bases not matched to a gene; V was cut back by 3 bases and J by 0 bases. The germline CDR1 and CDR2 sequences are MNHEY and SMNVEV (reference sequence).

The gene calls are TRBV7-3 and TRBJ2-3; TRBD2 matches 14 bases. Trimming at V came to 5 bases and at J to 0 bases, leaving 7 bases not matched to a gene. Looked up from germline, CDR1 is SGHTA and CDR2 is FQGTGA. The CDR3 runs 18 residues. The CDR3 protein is CASSKMGTSGGSTDTQYF. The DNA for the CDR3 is TGTGCCAGCAGCAAAATGGGGACTAGCGGGGGTAGCACAGATACGCAGTATTTT.

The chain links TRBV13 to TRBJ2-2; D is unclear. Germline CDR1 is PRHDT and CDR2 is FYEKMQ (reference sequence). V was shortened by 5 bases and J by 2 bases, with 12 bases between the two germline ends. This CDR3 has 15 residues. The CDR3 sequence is CASSPGIPNTGELFF. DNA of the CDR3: TGTGCCAGCAGCCCCGGAATCCCCAACACCGGGGAGCTGTTTTTT.

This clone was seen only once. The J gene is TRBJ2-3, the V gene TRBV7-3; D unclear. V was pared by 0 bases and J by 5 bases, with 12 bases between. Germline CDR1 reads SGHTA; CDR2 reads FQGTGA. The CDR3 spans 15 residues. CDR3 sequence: CASSLTSRIEDTQYF. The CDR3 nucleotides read TGTGCCAGCAGCTTAACCAGTCGTATTGAAGATACGCAGTATTTT.

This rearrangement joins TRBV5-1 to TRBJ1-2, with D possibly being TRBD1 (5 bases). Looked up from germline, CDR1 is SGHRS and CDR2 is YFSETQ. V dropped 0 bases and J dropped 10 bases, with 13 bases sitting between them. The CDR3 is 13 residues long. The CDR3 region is CASSLEGQGFYTF. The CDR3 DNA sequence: TGCGCCAGCAGCTTGGAGGGGCAGGGATTCTACACCTTC.

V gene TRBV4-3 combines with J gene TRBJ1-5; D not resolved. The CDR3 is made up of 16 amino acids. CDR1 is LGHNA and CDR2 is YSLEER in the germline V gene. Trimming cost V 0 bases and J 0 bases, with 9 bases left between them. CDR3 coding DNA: TGCGCCAGCAGCCAAGATAAGACATATAGCAATCAGCCCCAGCATTTT. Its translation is CASSQDKTYSNQPQHF.

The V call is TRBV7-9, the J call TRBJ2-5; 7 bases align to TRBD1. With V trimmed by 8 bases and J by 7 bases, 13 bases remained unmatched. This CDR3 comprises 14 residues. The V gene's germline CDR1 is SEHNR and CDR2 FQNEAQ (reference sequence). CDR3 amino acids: CASGSTGSLGTQYF. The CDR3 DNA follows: TGTGCCAGCGGGTCGACAGGGAGCCTCGGGACCCAGTACTTC.

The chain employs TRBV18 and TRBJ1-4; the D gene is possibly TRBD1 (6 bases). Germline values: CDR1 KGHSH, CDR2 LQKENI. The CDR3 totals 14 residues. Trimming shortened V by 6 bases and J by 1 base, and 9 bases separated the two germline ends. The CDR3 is CASSQTGTNEKLFF. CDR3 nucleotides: TGTGCCAGCTCGCAGACAGGAACTAATGAAAAACTGTTTTTT. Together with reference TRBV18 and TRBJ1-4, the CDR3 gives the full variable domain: NAGVMQNPRHLVRRRGQEARLRCSPMKGHSHVYWYRQLPEEGLKFMVYLQKENIIDESGMPKERFSAEFPKEGPSILRIQQVVRGDSAAYFCASSQTGTNEKLFFGSGTQLSVL.

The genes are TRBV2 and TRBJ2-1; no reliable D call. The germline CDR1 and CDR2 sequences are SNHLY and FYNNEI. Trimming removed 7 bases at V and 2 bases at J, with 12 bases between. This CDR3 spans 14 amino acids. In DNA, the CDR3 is TGTGCCAGCACCATCGACGGAACCTACAATGAGCAGTTCTTC. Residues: CASTIDGTYNEQFF. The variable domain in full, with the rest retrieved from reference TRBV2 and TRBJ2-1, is EPEVTQTPSHQVTQMGQEVILRCVPISNHLYFYWYRQILGQKVEFLVSFYNNEISEKSEIFDDQFSVERPDGSNFTLKIRSTKLEDSAMYFCASTIDGTYNEQFFGPGTRLTVL.

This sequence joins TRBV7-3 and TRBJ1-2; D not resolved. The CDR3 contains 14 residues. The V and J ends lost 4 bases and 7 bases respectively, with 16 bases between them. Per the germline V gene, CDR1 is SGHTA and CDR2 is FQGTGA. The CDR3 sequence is CASSSDSSRSGYTF. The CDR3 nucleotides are TGTGCCAGCAGCTCGGACTCTAGCAGGTCTGGCTACACCTTC.

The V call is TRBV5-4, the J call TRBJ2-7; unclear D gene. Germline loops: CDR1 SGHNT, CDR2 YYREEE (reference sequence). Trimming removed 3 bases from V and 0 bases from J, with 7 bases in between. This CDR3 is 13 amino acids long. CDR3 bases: TGTGCCAGCAGCTCACAGAGCTCCTACGAGCAGTACTTC. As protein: CASSSQSSYEQYF. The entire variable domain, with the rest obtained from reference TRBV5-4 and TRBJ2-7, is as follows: ETGVTQSPTHLIKTRGQQVTLRCSSQSGHNTVSWYQQALGQGPQFIFQYYREEENGRGNFPPRFSGLQFPNYSSELNVNALELDDSALYLCASSSQSSYEQYFGPGTRLTVT.

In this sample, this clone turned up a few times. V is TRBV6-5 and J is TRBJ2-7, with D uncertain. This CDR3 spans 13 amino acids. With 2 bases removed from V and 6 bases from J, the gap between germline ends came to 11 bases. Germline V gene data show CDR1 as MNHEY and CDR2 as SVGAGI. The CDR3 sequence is CASSYAQKGEQYF. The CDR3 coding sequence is TGTGCCAGCAGTTACGCTCAGAAGGGCGAGCAGTACTTC.

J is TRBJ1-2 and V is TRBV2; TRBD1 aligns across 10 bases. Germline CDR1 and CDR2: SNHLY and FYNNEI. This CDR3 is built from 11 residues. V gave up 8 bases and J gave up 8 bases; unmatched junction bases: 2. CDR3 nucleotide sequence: TGTGCCAGCGGGACAGGGGAAGGCTACACCTTC. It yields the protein CASGTGEGYTF.

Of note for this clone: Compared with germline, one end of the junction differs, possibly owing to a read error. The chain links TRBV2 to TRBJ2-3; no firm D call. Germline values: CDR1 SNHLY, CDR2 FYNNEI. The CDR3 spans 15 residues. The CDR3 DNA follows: TGTGCCAGCAGCGTGGTGGAAAACAATCCGGGTTCTGCACAATTT. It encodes CASSVVENNPGSAQF.

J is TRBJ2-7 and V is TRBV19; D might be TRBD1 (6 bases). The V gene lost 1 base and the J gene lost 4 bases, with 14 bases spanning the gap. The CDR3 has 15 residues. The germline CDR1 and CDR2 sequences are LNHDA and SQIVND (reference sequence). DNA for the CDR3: TGTGCCAGTAGTATAGGGGCAGGAGACAGGTACGAGCAGTACTTC. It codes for CASSIGAGDRYEQYF.

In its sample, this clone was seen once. In DNA form, the CDR3 reads TGTGCCAGCAGTCCCCGGGCAGATGAGCAGTTCTTC. The encoded protein is CASSPRADEQFF. V and J are TRBV27 and TRBJ2-1, with no clear D. This CDR3 comprises 12 residues. V was cut by 5 bases and J by 8 bases, with 10 bases left in between. Germline-derived CDR1 and CDR2 are MNHEY and SMNVEV (reference sequence).